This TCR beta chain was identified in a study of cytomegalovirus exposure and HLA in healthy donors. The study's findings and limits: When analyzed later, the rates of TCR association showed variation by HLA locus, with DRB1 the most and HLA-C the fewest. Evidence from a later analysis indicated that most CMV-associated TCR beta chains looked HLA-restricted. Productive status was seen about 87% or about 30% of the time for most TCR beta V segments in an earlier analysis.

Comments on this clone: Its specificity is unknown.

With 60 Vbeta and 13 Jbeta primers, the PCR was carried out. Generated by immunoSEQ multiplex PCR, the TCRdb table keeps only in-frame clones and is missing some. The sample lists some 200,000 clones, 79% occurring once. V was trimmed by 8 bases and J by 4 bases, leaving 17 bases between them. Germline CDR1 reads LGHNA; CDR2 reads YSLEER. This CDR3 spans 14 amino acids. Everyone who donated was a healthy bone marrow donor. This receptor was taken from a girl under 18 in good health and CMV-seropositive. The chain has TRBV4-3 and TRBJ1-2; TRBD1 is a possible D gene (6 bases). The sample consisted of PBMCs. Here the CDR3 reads CASRSLDSFYGYTF. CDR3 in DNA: TGCGCCAGCCGGAGTCTGGACAGCTTCTATGGCTACACCTTC.